This T cell receptor beta chain is drawn from a study of shared clonotypes between healthy human individuals. Study details: Researchers assigned three CD4 naive, three CD4 memory, two CD8 naive and one CD8 memory plate to each donor.

A CD45RA+ naive subset and a CD45RA-negative memory subset were split from CD4+ cells. Study outcomes and limitations: Naive CD4 clonotypes overlapped across several donors at about 5%.

With 6 bases clipped from V and 3 bases from J, the junction kept 10 bases outside the gene matches. The CDR3 spans 16 residues. Germline assignment: CDR1 WNHNN and CDR2 SYGVQD (reference sequence). A note on this clone: The antigen remains unidentified.

Produced via immunoSEQ multiplex PCR; TCRdb's table is partial and in-frame only. This sample yields 2 million to 2.5 million clones, of which just over 90% are seen a single time; 0.35% to 0.5% belongs to the top ten. The chain joins TRBV10-1 to TRBJ2-3; 9 positions agree with TRBD1. Sequences were obtained from naive CD4+ T cells from PBMCs. Subset indicated: CD45RA+ positively selected. The origin of this receptor is a man aged 18-30 years in good health. Some clones in this sample may be carry-over from other donors' samples. In DNA, the CDR3 is TGCGCCAGCAGCCGAGTCGGGACAGGGAAAACAGATACGCAGTATTTT. Amino acids: CASSRVGTGKTDTQYF.